This TCR beta chain was recorded in a study of cytomegalovirus exposure and HLA in healthy donors. For the study at large: Ancestry clustering placed around four fifths of around 400 genotyped donors in the Caucasian-associated cluster.

The primer mix had 60 Vbeta and 13 Jbeta primers. Produced via immunoSEQ multiplex PCR; TCRdb's table is partial and in-frame only. In the table there are 120,000 or so clones, about 80% of which are singletons. CDR1 is SGHRS and CDR2 is YFSETQ in the germline V gene. This CDR3 has 17 residues. The chain employs TRBV5-1 and TRBJ2-5; perhaps TRBD2 as D (6 bases). The J call may be faulty, since TRBJ2-7 better matches the DNA end. Sequenced: PBMCs. The source is a woman between 45 and 65 years old in good health and CMV-seronegative. The CDR3, as DNA: TGCGCCAGCAGCTTTGTTAGACTAGTCCAATACTCCTACGAGCAGTACTTC. Residues: CASSFVRLVQYSYEQYF.